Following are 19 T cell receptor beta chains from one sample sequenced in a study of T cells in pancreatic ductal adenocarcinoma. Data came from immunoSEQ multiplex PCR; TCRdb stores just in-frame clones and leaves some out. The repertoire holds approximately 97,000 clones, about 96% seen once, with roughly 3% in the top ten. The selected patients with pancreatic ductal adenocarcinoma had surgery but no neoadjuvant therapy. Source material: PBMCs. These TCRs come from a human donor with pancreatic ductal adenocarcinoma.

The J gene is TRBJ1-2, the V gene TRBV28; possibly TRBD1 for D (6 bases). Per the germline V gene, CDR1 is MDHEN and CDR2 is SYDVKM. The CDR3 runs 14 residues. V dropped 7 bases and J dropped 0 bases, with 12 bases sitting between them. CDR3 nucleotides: TGTGCCAGCACCCGAGGGGGGGCTAACTATGGCTACACCTTC. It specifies CASTRGGANYGYTF.

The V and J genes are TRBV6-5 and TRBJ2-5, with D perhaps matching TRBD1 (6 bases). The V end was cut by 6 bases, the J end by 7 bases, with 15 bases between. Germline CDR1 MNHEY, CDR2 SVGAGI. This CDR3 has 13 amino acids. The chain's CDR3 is CASRTLGGATQYF. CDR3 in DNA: TGTGCCAGCAGAACCTTAGGGGGAGCGACCCAGTACTTC.

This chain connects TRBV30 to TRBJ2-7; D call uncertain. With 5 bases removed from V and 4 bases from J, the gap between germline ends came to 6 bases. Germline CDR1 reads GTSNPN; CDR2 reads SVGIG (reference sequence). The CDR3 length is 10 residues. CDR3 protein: CAWGRYEQYF. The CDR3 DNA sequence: TGTGCCTGGGGCAGGTACGAGCAGTACTTC.

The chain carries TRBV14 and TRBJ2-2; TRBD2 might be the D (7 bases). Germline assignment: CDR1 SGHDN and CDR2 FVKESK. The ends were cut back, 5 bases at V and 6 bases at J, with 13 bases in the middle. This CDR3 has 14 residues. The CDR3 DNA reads TGTGCCAGCAGCTTGCGGGGGCTGGCCGGGGAGCTGTTTTTT. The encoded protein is CASSLRGLAGELFF.

The CDR3 loop reads CASSLADTQYF. DNA for the CDR3: TGTGCCAGCAGCCTCGCAGATACGCAGTATTTT. The chain uses TRBV7-2 and TRBJ2-3; D not certain. Germline V gene lookup returns CDR1 SGHTA and CDR2 FQGNSA. The CDR3 runs 11 residues. The germline V and J ends were trimmed by 5 bases and 4 bases, with 4 bases remaining between them.

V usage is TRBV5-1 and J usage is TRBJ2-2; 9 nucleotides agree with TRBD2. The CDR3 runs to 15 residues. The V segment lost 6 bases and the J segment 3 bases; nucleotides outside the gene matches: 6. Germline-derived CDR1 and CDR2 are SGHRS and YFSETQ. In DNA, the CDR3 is TGCGCCAGCACCCGGCGGGAGGGGGACACCGGGGAGCTGTTTTTT. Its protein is CASTRREGDTGELFF.

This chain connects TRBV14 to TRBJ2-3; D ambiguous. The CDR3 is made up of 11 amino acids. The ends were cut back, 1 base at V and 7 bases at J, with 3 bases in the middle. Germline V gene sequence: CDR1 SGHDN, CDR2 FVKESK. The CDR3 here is CASSQANTQYF. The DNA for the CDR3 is TGTGCCAGCAGCCAAGCTAATACGCAGTATTTT. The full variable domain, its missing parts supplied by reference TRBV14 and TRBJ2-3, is EAGVTQFPSHSVIEKGQTVTLRCDPISGHDNLYWYRRVMGKEIKFLLHFVKESKQDESGMPNNRFLAERTGGTYSTLKVQPAELEDSGVYFCASSQANTQYFGPGTRLTVL.

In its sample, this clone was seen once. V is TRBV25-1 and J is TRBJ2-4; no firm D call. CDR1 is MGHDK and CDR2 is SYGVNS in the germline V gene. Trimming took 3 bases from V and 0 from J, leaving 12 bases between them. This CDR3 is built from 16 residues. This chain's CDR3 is CASSEIRDRAKNIQYF. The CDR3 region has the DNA TGTGCCAGCAGTGAGATCCGAGATAGAGCCAAAAACATTCAGTACTTC.

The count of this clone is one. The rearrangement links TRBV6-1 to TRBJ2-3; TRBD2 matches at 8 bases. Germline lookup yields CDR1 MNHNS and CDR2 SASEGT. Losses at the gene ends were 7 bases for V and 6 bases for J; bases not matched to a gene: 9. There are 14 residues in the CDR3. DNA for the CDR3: TGTGCCAGCAATCCGGGACTAGGATTGGATACGCAGTATTTT. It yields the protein CASNPGLGLDTQYF.

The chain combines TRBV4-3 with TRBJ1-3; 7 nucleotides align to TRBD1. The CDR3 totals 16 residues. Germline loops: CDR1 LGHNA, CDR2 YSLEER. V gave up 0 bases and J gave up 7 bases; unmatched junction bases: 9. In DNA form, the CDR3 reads TGCGCCAGCAGCCAAGATTTTGGGCAGGGGGTGAACACCATATATTTT. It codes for CASSQDFGQGVNTIYF.

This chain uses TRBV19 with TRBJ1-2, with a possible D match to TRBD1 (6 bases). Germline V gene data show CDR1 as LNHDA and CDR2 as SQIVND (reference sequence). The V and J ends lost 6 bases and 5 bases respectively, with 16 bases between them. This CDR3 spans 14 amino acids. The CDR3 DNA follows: TGTGCCAGTAGGGGGGCTGATGGGTTATATGGCTACACCTTC. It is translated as CASRGADGLYGYTF.

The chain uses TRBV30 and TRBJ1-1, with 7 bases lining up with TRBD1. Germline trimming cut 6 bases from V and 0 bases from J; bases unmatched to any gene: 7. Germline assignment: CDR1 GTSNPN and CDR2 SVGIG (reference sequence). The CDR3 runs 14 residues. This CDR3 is CACTGDFMNTEAFF. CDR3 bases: TGTGCCTGTACAGGGGACTTTATGAACACTGAAGCTTTCTTT. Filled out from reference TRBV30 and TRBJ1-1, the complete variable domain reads SQTIHQWPATLVQPVGSPLSLECTVEGTSNPNLYWYRQAAGRGLQLLFYSVGIGQISSEVPQNLSASRPQDRQFILSSKKLLLSDSGFYLCACTGDFMNTEAFFGQGTRLTVV.

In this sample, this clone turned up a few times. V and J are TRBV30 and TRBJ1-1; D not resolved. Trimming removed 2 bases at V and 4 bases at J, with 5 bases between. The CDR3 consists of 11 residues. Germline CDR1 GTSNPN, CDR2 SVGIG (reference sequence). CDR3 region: CAWSPVTEAFF. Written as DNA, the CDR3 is TGTGCCTGGAGTCCCGTCACTGAAGCTTTCTTT.

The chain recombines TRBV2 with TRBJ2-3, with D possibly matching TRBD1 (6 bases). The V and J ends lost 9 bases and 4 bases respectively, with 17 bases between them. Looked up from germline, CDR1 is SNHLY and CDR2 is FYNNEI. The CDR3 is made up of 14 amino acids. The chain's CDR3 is CASRTGTGSDTQYF. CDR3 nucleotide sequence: TGTGCCAGTCGGACGGGAACAGGGTCAGATACGCAGTATTTT. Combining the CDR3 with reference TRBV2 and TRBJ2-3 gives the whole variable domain EPEVTQTPSHQVTQMGQEVILRCVPISNHLYFYWYRQILGQKVEFLVSFYNNEISEKSEIFDDQFSVERPDGSNFTLKIRSTKLEDSAMYFCASRTGTGSDTQYFGPGTRLTVL.

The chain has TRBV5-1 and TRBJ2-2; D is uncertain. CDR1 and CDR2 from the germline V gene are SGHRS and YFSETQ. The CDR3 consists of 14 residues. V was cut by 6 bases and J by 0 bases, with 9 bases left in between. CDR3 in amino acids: CASMSAANTGELFF. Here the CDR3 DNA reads TGCGCCAGCATGAGTGCGGCGAACACCGGGGAGCTGTTTTTT. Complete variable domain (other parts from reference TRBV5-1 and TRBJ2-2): KAGVTQTPRYLIKTRGQQVTLSCSPISGHRSVSWYQQTPGQGLQFLFEYFSETQRNKGNFPGRFSGRQFSNSRSEMNVSTLELGDSALYLCASMSAANTGELFFGEGSRLTVL.

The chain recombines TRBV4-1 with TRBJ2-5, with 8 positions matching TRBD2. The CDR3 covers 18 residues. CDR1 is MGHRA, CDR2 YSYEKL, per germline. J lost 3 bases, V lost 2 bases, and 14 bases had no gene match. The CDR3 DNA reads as TGCGCCAGCAGCCAAAACGTAGGCGTTGATAGCGGGGAAGAGACCCAGTACTTC. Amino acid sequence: CASSQNVGVDSGEETQYF.

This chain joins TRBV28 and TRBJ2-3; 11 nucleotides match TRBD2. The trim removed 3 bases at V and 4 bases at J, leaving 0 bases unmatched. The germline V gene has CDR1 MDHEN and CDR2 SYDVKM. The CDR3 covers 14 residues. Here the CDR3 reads CASSFSGRADTQYF. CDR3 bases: TGTGCCAGCAGTTTTAGCGGGAGGGCAGATACGCAGTATTTT.

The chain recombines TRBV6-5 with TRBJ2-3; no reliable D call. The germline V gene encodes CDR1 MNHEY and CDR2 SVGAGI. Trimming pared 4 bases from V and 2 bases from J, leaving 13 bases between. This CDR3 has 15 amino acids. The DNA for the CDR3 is TGTGCCAGCAGTTCTTACTCCGAGTACACAGATACGCAGTATTTT. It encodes CASSSYSEYTDTQYF.

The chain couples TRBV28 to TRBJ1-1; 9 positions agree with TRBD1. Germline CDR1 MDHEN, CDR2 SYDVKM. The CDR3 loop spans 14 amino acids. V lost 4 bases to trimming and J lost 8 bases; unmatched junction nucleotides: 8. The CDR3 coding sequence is TGTGCCAGCAGTTGGACAGGGGAGTGGGTGGAAGCTTTCTTT. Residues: CASSWTGEWVEAFF.